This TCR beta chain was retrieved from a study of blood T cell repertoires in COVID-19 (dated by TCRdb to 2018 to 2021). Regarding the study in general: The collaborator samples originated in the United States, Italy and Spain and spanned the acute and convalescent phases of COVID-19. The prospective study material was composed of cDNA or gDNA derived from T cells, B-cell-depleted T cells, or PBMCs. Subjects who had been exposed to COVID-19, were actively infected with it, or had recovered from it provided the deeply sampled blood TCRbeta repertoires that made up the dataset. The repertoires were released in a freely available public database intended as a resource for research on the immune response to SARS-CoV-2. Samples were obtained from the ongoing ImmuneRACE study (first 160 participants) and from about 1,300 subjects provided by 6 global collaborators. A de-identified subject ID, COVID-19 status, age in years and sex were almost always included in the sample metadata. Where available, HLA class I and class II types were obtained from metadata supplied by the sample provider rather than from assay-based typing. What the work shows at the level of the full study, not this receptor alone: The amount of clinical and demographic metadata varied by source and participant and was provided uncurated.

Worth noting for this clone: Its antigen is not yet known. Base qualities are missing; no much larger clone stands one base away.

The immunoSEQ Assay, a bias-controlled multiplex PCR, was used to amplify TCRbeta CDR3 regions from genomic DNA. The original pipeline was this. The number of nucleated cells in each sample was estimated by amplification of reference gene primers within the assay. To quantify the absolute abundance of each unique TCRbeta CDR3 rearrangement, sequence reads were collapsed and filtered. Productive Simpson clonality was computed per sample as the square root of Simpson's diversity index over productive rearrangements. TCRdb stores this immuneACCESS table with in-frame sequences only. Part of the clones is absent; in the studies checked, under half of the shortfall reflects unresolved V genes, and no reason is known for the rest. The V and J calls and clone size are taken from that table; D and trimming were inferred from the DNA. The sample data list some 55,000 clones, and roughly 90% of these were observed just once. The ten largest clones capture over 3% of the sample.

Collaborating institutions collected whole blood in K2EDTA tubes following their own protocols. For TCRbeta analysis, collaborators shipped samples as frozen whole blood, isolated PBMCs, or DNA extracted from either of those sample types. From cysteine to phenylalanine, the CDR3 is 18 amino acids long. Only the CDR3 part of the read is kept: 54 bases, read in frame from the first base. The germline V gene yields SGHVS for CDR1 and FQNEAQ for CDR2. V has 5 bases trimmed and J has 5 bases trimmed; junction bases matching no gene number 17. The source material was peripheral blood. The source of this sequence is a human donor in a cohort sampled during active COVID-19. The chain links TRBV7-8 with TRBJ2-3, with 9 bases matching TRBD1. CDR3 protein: CASSLGFWDRERLDTQYF. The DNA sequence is TGTGCCAGCAGCCTGGGCTTTTGGGACAGGGAACGATTAGATACGCAGTATTTT.